Below, one TCR beta chain is given with its context. Its specificity is not known. This sample was taken from a study of vaccination and CD4 T cells after COVID-19. Study overall: The stimulus for the cells was overlapping spike peptides derived from SARS-CoV-2, HCoV-NL63, HCoV-OC43 and HCoV-229E. Findings and caveats of the study: No early post-infection timepoints were studied, and convalescent patients studied were relatively few.

Germline loops: CDR1 MGHDK, CDR2 SYGVNS. The V end lost 3 bases, the J end lost 7 bases, and 11 bases lay between the germline ends. CDR3 length: 13 residues. Once obtained from cultured CD4+ T cells, the DNA was sequenced using the Oncomine TCR Beta short-read assay. In this case, cultured CD4+ T cells provided the extracted genomic DNA. TCRdb reprocessed the PCR reads with MiXCR, giving one entry per CDR3 protein. This table holds 10,000 or so distinct CDR3 sequences, over 30% found once. Treatment here: roughly ten-day PBMC culture with coronavirus spike peptide pools or control peptides (ViraFEST assay). Gathering of the CD4+ T cells, from the unexposed donor, took place before the COVID-19 pandemic (2011-2018). ViraFEST used peptide pools to expand antigen-specific T cells, then sequenced TCRs.

The sequence derives from a human donor in good health. The chain employs TRBV25-1 and TRBJ2-3; no clear D gene. Specimen: CD4+ T cells from blood, cultured in vitro. As DNA, the CDR3 is TGTGCCAGCAGTGAGGGGAACATTTATACGCAGTATTTT. It codes for CASSEGNIYTQYF.